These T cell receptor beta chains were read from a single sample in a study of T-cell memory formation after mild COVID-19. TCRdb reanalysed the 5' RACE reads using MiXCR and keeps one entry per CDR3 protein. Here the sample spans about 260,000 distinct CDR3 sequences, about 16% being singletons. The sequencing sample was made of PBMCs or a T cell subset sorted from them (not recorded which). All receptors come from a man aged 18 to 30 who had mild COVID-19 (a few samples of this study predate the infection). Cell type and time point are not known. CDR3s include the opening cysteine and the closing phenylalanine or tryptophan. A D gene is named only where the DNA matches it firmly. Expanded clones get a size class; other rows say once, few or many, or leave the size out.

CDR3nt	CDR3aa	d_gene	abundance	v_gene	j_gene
TGTGCCAGCAGTTACAGGGAGGGTGAGCAGTTCTTC	CASSYREGEQFF	TRBD2	few	TRBV6-2/TRBV6-3	TRBJ2-1
TGTGCCAGCAGTTACTCGTCAGCTTCGAACACTGAAGCTTTCTTT	CASSYSSASNTEAFF	NA	NA	TRBV6-5	TRBJ1-1
TGTGCCAGCTCACCACAACATGGATCAGATACGCAGTATTTT	CASSPQHGSDTQYF	NA	few	TRBV18	TRBJ2-3
TGTGCCAGCAGTTTCCATACAGATACGCAGTATTTT	CASSFHTDTQYF	NA	many	TRBV12-3/TRBV12-4	TRBJ2-3
TGTGCCAGCAGCGTAGGAACGGGGTGGGAGACCCAGTACTTC	CASSVGTGWETQYF	NA	NA	TRBV9	TRBJ2-5
TGTGCCAGCAGCCCGCACCCCAGGGGAGGGTACACTGAAGCTTTCTTT	CASSPHPRGGYTEAFF	NA	NA	TRBV7-2	TRBJ1-1
TGTGCCAGCAGCCTCTCCTACGAGCAGTACTTC	CASSLSYEQYF	NA	many	TRBV7-2	TRBJ2-7
TGTGCCAGCAGCTTAAGGCCCCGGGAGACCCAGTACTTC	CASSLRPRETQYF	NA	many	TRBV7-9	TRBJ2-5
TGTGCCGGCTGCGATACGGGGAGTAATTCACCCCTCCACTTT	CAGCDTGSNSPLHF	NA	NA	TRBV28	TRBJ1-6
TGTGCCAGTAGTATAGTTCAGGGGGACTATGGCTACACCTTC	CASSIVQGDYGYTF	TRBD1	few	TRBV19	TRBJ1-2
TGTGCCAGCAGCTTGGAGCGGGGCATTCAGTACTTC	CASSLERGIQYF	TRBD2	NA	TRBV5-5	TRBJ2-4
TGTGCCAGCAGCTCCGGACTAGCGGGGGAGACCCAGTACTTC	CASSSGLAGETQYF	TRBD2	many	TRBV5-1	TRBJ2-5
TGTGCCAGCAGCCGCACGGGGACAGATACGCAGTATTTT	CASSRTGTDTQYF	NA	many	TRBV7-2	TRBJ2-3
TGTGCCAGCAGCCAAGCTGTGGGCAATCGATATACGCAGTATTTT	CASSQAVGNRYTQYF	NA	few	TRBV3-1	TRBJ2-3
TGTGCCAGCAGTTACGCTACAGGTTCCTCTGAAGCTTTCTTT	CASSYATGSSEAFF	NA	few	TRBV6-5	TRBJ1-1
TGTGCCAGCACCCCGGGCGAAAACTATGGCTACACCTTC	CASTPGENYGYTF	NA	few	TRBV6-5	TRBJ1-2
TGCAGTGCTAGACCGGGACAGGGAGTAAAACTGTTTTTT	CSARPGQGVKLFF	TRBD1	NA	TRBV20-1	TRBJ1-4
TGTGCCAGCAGCCCGAGGCCTAACTACAATGAGCAGTTCTTC	CASSPRPNYNEQFF	NA	many	TRBV3-1	TRBJ2-1
TGTGCCAGCAGTTGGGGACAGAAGGGGTCCTACGAGCAGTACTTC	CASSWGQKGSYEQYF	TRBD1	few	TRBV6-2/TRBV6-3	TRBJ2-7
TGTGCCAGTCGATCGGGCCCGGGAGCAGGGGCCAACGTCCTGACTTTC	CASRSGPGAGANVLTF	NA	NA	TRBV6-2/TRBV6-3	TRBJ2-6
TGTGCCAGCAGAGATGGCAGGGTTATTGGCTACACCTTC	CASRDGRVIGYTF	NA	few	TRBV6-1	TRBJ1-2
TGTGCCAGCAGCCGAGTAGCGTGGAACACCGGGGAGCTGTTTTTT	CASSRVAWNTGELFF	NA	many	TRBV7-2	TRBJ2-2
TGTGCCAGCAGCCCTGGGACTAGCGGGGAGACTAGCACAGATACGCAGTATTTT	CASSPGTSGETSTDTQYF	TRBD2	NA	TRBV11-2	TRBJ2-3
TGTGCCAGCAGCCAAGCGGGCGGCGGAGTCAATCAGCCCCAGCATTTT	CASSQAGGGVNQPQHF	NA	NA	TRBV4-2	TRBJ1-5
TGTGCCAGCAGCTTATCGGCGGTCACAGATACGCAGTATTTT	CASSLSAVTDTQYF	NA	few	TRBV7-3	TRBJ2-3
TGCGCCAGCAGCCAACCCCGAGAGGGTGGTTACTCTGGGGCCAACGTCCTGACTTTC	CASSQPREGGYSGANVLTF	NA	NA	TRBV4-3	TRBJ2-6
TGCAGTGCTAGGGGTCCAGGGACTTCATCTCGCGGAAACACCATATATTTT	CSARGPGTSSRGNTIYF	NA	NA	TRBV20-1	TRBJ1-3
TGTGCCAGCAGCCGTTTCGGCGGCACTGAAGCTTTCTTT	CASSRFGGTEAFF	NA	NA	TRBV7-9	TRBJ1-1